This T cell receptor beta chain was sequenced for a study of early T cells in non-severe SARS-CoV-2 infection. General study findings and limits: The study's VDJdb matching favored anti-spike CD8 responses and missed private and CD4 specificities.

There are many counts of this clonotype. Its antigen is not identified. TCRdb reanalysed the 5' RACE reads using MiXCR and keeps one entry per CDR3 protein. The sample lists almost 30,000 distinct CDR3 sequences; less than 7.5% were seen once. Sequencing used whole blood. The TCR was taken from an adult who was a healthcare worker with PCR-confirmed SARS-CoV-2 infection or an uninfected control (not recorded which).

CDR3 nucleotides: TGCGCCAGCAGTGAGGACAGCCCCACCGGGGAGCTGTTTTTT. Translated: CASSEDSPTGELFF. The chain links TRBV10-1 to TRBJ2-2; weak D call: TRBD1 (5 bases). This CDR3 spans 14 amino acids. Germline CDR1 and CDR2: WNHNN and SYGVQD (reference sequence). With 2 bases removed from V and 4 bases from J, the gap between germline ends came to 8 bases.